A single sample is the source of the 16 T cell receptor beta chains below, sequenced in a study of blood T cell repertoires in COVID-19. Sequenced by immunoSEQ multiplex PCR; TCRdb stores in-frame clones only, minus some. The sample holds roughly 240,000 clones; under 90% are singletons and the top ten take approximately 3.8%. The sample consisted of PBMCs or T cells enriched from blood (not recorded which). These TCRs come from a woman in her thirties or forties who had been exposed to COVID-19.

The CDR3 DNA follows: TGTGCCAGGCTGGGGCAGAGCTATGGCTACACCTTC. Translating gives CARLGQSYGYTF. V gene TRBV2 combines with J gene TRBJ1-2; a possible D gene is TRBD1 (5 bases). Per germline, CDR1 SNHLY and CDR2 FYNNEI. This CDR3 has 12 amino acids. V was shortened by 9 bases and J by 4 bases, with 12 bases between the two germline ends. The whole variable domain, filled in from reference TRBV2 and TRBJ1-2, reads EPEVTQTPSHQVTQMGQEVILRCVPISNHLYFYWYRQILGQKVEFLVSFYNNEISEKSEIFDDQFSVERPDGSNFTLKIRSTKLEDSAMYFCARLGQSYGYTFGSGTRLTVV.

This clone has just one count. The rearrangement uses TRBV27 and TRBJ2-2; a weak D match, TRBD1 (6 bases). Germline-derived CDR1 and CDR2 are MNHEY and SMNVEV (reference sequence). This CDR3 comprises 15 residues. V was clipped by 6 bases and J by 4 bases, with 15 bases between them. The chain's CDR3 is CASSRLQGRTGELFF. In DNA form, the CDR3 reads TGTGCCAGCAGCCGACTACAGGGTCGCACCGGGGAGCTGTTTTTT.

This rearrangement joins TRBV4-1 to TRBJ1-5; TRBD1 matches 9 bases. The J segment lost 3 bases and the V segment lost 2 bases, leaving 5 bases of the junction unmatched. Germline CDR1 is MGHRA and CDR2 is YSYEKL. The CDR3 covers 16 residues. The CDR3 spells CASSQPGQGPNQPQHF. CDR3 bases: TGCGCCAGCAGCCAACCGGGACAGGGACCCAATCAGCCCCAGCATTTT.

V gene TRBV6-2 or TRBV6-3 combines with J gene TRBJ2-2, with 8 positions matching TRBD1. The CDR3 spans 14 residues. Germline assignment: CDR1 MNHEY and CDR2 SVGEGT. Trimming removed 6 bases from V and 7 bases from J; junction bases left unmatched: 7. CDR3 sequence (DNA): TGTGCCAGCAGCAAGGACAGGGCGAGCGGGGAGCTGTTTTTT. This translates into CASSKDRASGELFF.

This clone was picked up a small number of times. This chain links TRBV28 with TRBJ1-4, with D perhaps TRBD1 (6 bases). CDR3 length: 14 residues. Germline V gene sequence: CDR1 MDHEN, CDR2 SYDVKM. The V gene lost 3 bases and the J gene lost 5 bases, with 10 bases spanning the gap. The CDR3 reads CASSFGQPNEKLFF. The CDR3 region has the DNA TGTGCCAGCAGTTTTGGACAGCCGAATGAAAAACTGTTTTTT.

A few counts support this clone. The genes are TRBV2 and TRBJ1-6; 7 bases are a match to TRBD1. Germline V gene lookup returns CDR1 SNHLY and CDR2 FYNNEI. V was pared by 10 bases and J by 7 bases, with 10 bases of the junction left unmatched. This CDR3 contains 14 residues. Here the CDR3 DNA reads TGTGCCACCCAAGGGACAGTCGGGAATTCACCCCTCCACTTT. Amino acids: CATQGTVGNSPLHF.

This clone came up once. V gene TRBV19 combines with J gene TRBJ2-2, with 12 nucleotides matching TRBD2. This CDR3 has 16 amino acids. J was trimmed by 5 bases and V by 7 bases; bases with no gene match: 8. Germline V gene sequence: CDR1 LNHDA, CDR2 SQIVND (reference sequence). CDR3 nucleotide sequence: TGTGCCAGTACTCCTAGCGGGGGGGTCCTTACCGGGGAGCTGTTTTTT. Translating it yields CASTPSGGVLTGELFF.

CDR3: CATSEQTLDPPGDTEAFF. DNA for the CDR3: TGTGCCACCAGTGAACAAACGCTTGACCCGCCGGGGGACACTGAAGCTTTCTTT. This chain joins TRBV24-1 and TRBJ1-1; possibly TRBD1 for D (5 bases). V shed 4 bases and J shed 3 bases, with 23 bases lying between them. CDR1 is KGHDR, CDR2 SFDVKD, per germline. The CDR3 consists of 18 residues.

The chain uses TRBV4-2 and TRBJ1-5; 11 bases line up with TRBD1. This CDR3 comprises 16 residues. CDR1 is LGHNA and CDR2 is YNFKEQ in the germline V gene. V lost 4 bases and J lost 4; bases outside the gene matches: 6. The CDR3 here is CASSPTRDRGNQPQHF. In DNA form, the CDR3 reads TGTGCCAGCAGCCCAACCCGGGACAGGGGGAATCAGCCCCAGCATTTT.

The V gene is TRBV2, the J gene TRBJ1-2; D is unresolved. Germline lookup yields CDR1 SNHLY and CDR2 FYNNEI. The CDR3 is 13 residues long. V lost 3 bases, J lost 1 base, and 6 bases lay in between. The CDR3 spells CASSESLNYGYTF. DNA for the CDR3: TGTGCCAGCAGTGAGTCACTTAACTATGGCTACACCTTC.

The chain links TRBV10-3 to TRBJ1-5; no firm D call. V was shortened by 3 bases and J by 6 bases, with 12 bases between the two germline ends. CDR1 ENHRY and CDR2 SYGVKD come from the germline V gene. The CDR3 covers 14 residues. The DNA for the CDR3 is TGTGCCATCAGTGACCGGGAAATGAGTCAGCCCCAGCATTTT. Its protein product is CAISDREMSQPQHF.

The chain combines TRBV18 with TRBJ2-3; 9 positions match TRBD1. Germline CDR1 KGHSH, CDR2 LQKENI. The V gene end was trimmed by 3 bases and the J gene end by 6 bases; junction bases not matched to a gene: 7. The CDR3 is 15 amino acids. The CDR3 DNA reads as TGTGCCAGCTCACCTATACAGGGGGCAAAGGATACGCAGTATTTT. Its translation: CASSPIQGAKDTQYF.

This chain connects TRBV28 to TRBJ2-1; the D gene is possibly TRBD1 (5 bases). Per germline, CDR1 MDHEN and CDR2 SYDVKM. Trimming left V 5 bases short and J 9 bases short, with 11 bases between. This CDR3 has 12 residues. CDR3 region: CASSPGQGEQFF. The CDR3 DNA follows: TGTGCCAGCAGTCCAGGGCAGGGTGAGCAGTTCTTC.

The rearrangement links TRBV7-2 to TRBJ1-1; no definite D call. V lost 1 base to trimming and J lost 3 bases, with 9 bases between them. The CDR3 totals 14 residues. The germline gives CDR1 SGHTA, CDR2 FQGNSA. The CDR3 DNA is TGTGCCAGCAGCTTAGATAGAGGAGACACTGAAGCTTTCTTT. It yields the protein CASSLDRGDTEAFF.

For the CDR3, the DNA is TGTGCCAGCACCCCGGGACAGGGGGGTGAAAAACTGTTTTTT. Translated, it gives CASTPGQGGEKLFF. The V call is TRBV28, the J call TRBJ1-4; 11 nucleotides agree with TRBD1. Germline assignment: CDR1 MDHEN and CDR2 SYDVKM. The CDR3 totals 14 residues. V lost 7 bases and J lost 7; bases outside the gene matches: 5.

This clone has just a few counts. The J gene is TRBJ1-1, the V gene TRBV18; D might be TRBD1 (6 bases). Germline lookup yields CDR1 KGHSH and CDR2 LQKENI. Deletions cut 5 bases from V and 1 base from J, with 8 bases between. The CDR3 is 13 amino acids. The CDR3, as DNA: TGTGCCAGCTCAAGACAGGAGAACACTGAAGCTTTCTTT. It encodes CASSRQENTEAFF.